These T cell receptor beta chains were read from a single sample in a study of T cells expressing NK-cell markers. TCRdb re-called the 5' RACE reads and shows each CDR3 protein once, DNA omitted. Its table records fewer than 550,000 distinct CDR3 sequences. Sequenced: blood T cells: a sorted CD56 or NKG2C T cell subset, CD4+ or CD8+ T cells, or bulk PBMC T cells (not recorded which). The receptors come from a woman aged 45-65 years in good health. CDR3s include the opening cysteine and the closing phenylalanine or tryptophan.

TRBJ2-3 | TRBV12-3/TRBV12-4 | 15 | CASSLGRGLFDTQYF
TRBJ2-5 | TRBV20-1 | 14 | CSASSGTMAETQYF
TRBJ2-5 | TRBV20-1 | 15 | CSARDPGEMYGTQYF
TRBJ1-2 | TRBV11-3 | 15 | CASSADREEVGGYTF
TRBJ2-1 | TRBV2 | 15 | CASMSGLAGNNEQFF
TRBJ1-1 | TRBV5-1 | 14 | CASGPGSGQGSAFF
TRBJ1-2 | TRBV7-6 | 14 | CASRPLGRNYGYTF
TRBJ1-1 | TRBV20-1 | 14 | CSARGDRGNPVAFF
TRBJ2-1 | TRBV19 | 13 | CASNGRGWNEQFF
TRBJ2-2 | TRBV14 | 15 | CASSQGIVGRGELFF
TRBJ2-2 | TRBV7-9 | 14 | CASPTVQNTGELFF